The source of this T cell receptor beta chain is a study of blood T cells in healthy people across ages. A sample-barcoded 5' primer and a J-beta primer mix were used in a second PCR of about 7 to 11 cycles. TCRdb reanalysed the 5' RACE reads using MiXCR and keeps one entry per CDR3 protein. The data contain 1,100,000 or so distinct CDR3 sequences, 35% to 50% of them singletons. As for this clonotype: Its specificity is unknown.

General study results and limits: Donor CMV status, an unknown factor, possibly confounded changes in expanded clonotypes.

Sequencing was performed on blood. The receptor comes from a woman aged 60 to 75 in good health.

As DNA, the CDR3 is TGTGCCAGCAGCTTGACACAGGGCGTTAAGAACACTGAAGCTTTCTTT. Translating it yields CASSLTQGVKNTEAFF. The chain combines TRBV11-2 with TRBJ1-1, with a tentative D call TRBD1 (6 bases). Trimming stripped 3 bases from V and 1 base from J, with 15 bases between. This CDR3 is 16 amino acids long. CDR1 and CDR2 from the germline V gene are SGHAT and FQNNGV.